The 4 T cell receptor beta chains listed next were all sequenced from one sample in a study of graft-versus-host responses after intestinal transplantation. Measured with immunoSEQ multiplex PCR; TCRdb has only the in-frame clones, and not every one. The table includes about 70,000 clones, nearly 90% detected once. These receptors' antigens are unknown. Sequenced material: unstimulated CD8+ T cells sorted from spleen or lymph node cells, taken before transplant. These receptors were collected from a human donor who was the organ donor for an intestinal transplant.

The CDR3 sequence: CASSEQGGYQPQHF. The CDR3 DNA reads as TGTGCCAGCAGTGAACAGGGTGGGTATCAGCCCCAGCATTTT. V usage is TRBV6-1 and J usage is TRBJ1-5; weak D call: TRBD1 (5 bases). V lost 2 bases to trimming and J lost 5 bases, with 10 bases between them. The CDR3 runs to 14 residues. Per the germline V gene, CDR1 is MNHNS and CDR2 is SASEGT.

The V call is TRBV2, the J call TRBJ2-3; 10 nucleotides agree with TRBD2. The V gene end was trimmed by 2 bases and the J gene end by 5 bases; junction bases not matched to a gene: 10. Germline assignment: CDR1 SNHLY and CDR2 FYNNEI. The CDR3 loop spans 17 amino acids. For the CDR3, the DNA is TGTGCCAGCAGTGAACAGGCAGCGGGGGGGCAGGAAGATACGCAGTATTTT. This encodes CASSEQAAGGQEDTQYF.

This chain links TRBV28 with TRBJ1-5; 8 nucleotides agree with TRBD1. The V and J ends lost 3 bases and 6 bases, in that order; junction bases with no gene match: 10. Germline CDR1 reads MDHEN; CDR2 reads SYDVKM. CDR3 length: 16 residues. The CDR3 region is CASSFYSAGGSQPQHF. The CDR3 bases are TGTGCCAGCAGTTTCTATTCCGCAGGGGGCAGTCAGCCCCAGCATTTT.

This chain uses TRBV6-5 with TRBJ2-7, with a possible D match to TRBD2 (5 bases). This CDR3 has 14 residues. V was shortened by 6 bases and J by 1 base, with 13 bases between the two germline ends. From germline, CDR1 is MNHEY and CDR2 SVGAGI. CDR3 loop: CASSRSGDSYEQYV. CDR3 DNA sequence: TGTGCCAGCAGCAGATCCGGGGATTCCTACGAGCAGTACGTC.